These 27 T cell receptor beta chains were all obtained from the same sample, sequenced in a study of OX40 agonist ivuxolimab in advanced cancers. The method was immunoSEQ multiplex PCR; TCRdb's version includes in-frame clones alone and lacks a portion of them. The sample holds roughly 86,000 clones; 80% to 95% are singletons and the top ten take 0.9% to 1.2%. The sample consisted of CD4+ or CD8+ T cells sorted from blood, taken in a trial of the OX40 agonist ivuxolimab. All receptors come from an adult with an advanced solid tumor such as melanoma, head and neck, liver or kidney cancer.

The chain is built from TRBV14 and TRBJ1-5; D call uncertain. From germline, CDR1 is SGHDN and CDR2 FVKESK. V lost 5 bases to trimming and J lost 10 bases, with 21 bases between them. There are 15 residues in the CDR3. In DNA, the CDR3 is TGTGCCAGCAGCTACGGAGAGGGTCTGATCAAACCCCAGCATTTT. This translates into CASSYGEGLIKPQHF.

Regarding this clone: The junction does not match germline at one end; this may be a read error. The J gene is TRBJ1-4, the V gene TRBV28; perhaps TRBD1 as D (6 bases). Germline lookup yields CDR1 MDHEN and CDR2 SYDVKM. The CDR3 spans 14 residues. CDR3 sequence reads: CVSSLTNRVEKLFF. The CDR3 DNA reads as TGTGTCAGCAGTTTAACAAACAGGGTCGAAAAACTGTTTTTT.

The chain recombines TRBV5-6 with TRBJ2-1; D gene uncertain. Trimming removed 1 base from V and 10 bases from J, with 6 bases in between. Germline CDR1 reads SGHDT; CDR2 reads YYEEEE. The CDR3 spans 11 residues. In nucleotides, the CDR3 is TGTGCCAGCAGCTTGCACGTAGAGCAGTTCTTC. This translates into CASSLHVEQFF.

V usage is TRBV28 and J usage is TRBJ2-7; possible D gene TRBD2, 5 bases. Germline-derived CDR1 and CDR2 are MDHEN and SYDVKM. V was shortened by 3 bases and J by 3 bases, with 6 bases between the two germline ends. This CDR3 has 12 residues. As DNA, the CDR3 is TGTGCCAGCAGTTTCCGGGGCTACGAGCAGTACTTC. It specifies CASSFRGYEQYF. Based on the CDR3 plus reference TRBV28 and TRBJ2-7, the full variable domain is DVKVTQSSRYLVKRTGEKVFLECVQDMDHENMFWYRQDPGLGLRLIYFSYDVKMKEKGDIPEGYSVSREKKERFSLILESASTNQTSMYLCASSFRGYEQYFGPGTRLTVT.

This chain uses TRBV7-9 with TRBJ2-2, with TRBD2 as a possible D gene (5 bases). The CDR3 sequence is 14 residues long. V shed 4 bases and J shed 8 bases, with 14 bases lying between them. CDR1 is SEHNR and CDR2 is FQNEAQ in the germline V gene (reference sequence). The CDR3 sequence: CASSSLSGTGELFF. The CDR3 DNA reads as TGTGCCAGCAGCTCCCTTTCGGGAACGGGGGAGCTGTTTTTT.

This chain links TRBV7-2 with TRBJ2-3; 8 bases are shared with TRBD2. With V trimmed by 5 bases and J by 2 bases, 6 bases remained unmatched. There are 15 residues in the CDR3. The germline V gene encodes CDR1 SGHTA and CDR2 FQGNSA. CDR3 amino acids: CASSLFSGNTDTQYF. DNA of the CDR3: TGTGCCAGCAGCCTCTTTAGCGGGAACACAGATACGCAGTATTTT.

The CDR3 sequence: CAWAPGTGFGYTF. The CDR3 DNA is TGTGCCTGGGCCCCCGGGACAGGGTTCGGCTACACCTTC. V gene TRBV30 combines with J gene TRBJ1-2; the match to TRBD1 covers 9 bases. CDR3 length: 13 amino acids. Germline V gene data show CDR1 as GTSNPN and CDR2 as SVGIG (reference sequence). Germline trimming cut 5 bases from V and 8 bases from J; bases unmatched to any gene: 9.

The gene calls are TRBV7-8 and TRBJ1-1, with no clear D. The CDR3 runs 14 residues. Trimming pared 5 bases from V and 0 bases from J, leaving 10 bases between. Germline loops: CDR1 SGHVS, CDR2 FQNEAQ. The CDR3 region is CASSLMTVNTEAFF. The DNA for the CDR3 is TGTGCCAGCAGCCTTATGACGGTGAACACTGAAGCTTTCTTT.

The chain carries TRBV18 and TRBJ2-6, with no clear D. Germline V CDR1 and CDR2: KGHSH, LQKENI. This CDR3 has 18 residues. V was clipped by 0 bases and J by 0 bases, with 12 bases between them. For the CDR3, the DNA is TGTGCCAGCTCACCACCGGCCGGCGGTAACTCTGGGGCCAACGTCCTGACTTTC. Protein sequence: CASSPPAGGNSGANVLTF.

This clone was seen only a few times. This chain joins TRBV10-3 and TRBJ1-5, with TRBD1 matching 10 bases. This CDR3 contains 15 residues. V shed 2 bases, J shed 6 bases, and the junction held 4 bases outside the gene matches. Germline values: CDR1 ENHRY, CDR2 SYGVKD. In DNA, the CDR3 is TGTGCCATCAGTGAGGGGACAGGGGTAGGTCAGCCCCAGCATTTT. Residues: CAISEGTGVGQPQHF.

The V call is TRBV5-5, the J call TRBJ2-6; TRBD1 matches 8 bases. This CDR3 is built from 16 residues. Germline CDR1 SGHKS, CDR2 YYEKEE (reference sequence). J was trimmed by 0 bases and V by 4 bases; bases with no gene match: 3. As DNA, the CDR3 is TGTGCCAGCAGCGGACAGGGAAACTCTGGGGCCAACGTCCTGACTTTC. Encoded protein: CASSGQGNSGANVLTF.

The rearrangement joins TRBV6-6 to TRBJ2-2, with D possibly TRBD2 on 5 matching bases. The CDR3 extends over 16 amino acids. Trimming left V 4 bases short and J 7 bases short, with 19 bases between. Germline CDR1 is MNHNY and CDR2 is SVGAGI (reference sequence). CDR3 protein: CASSSIGEGIGGELFF. In DNA form, the CDR3 reads TGTGCCAGCAGTTCCATCGGGGAAGGGATCGGCGGGGAGCTGTTTTTT.

This sequence joins TRBV5-1 and TRBJ2-3; D remains ambiguous. This CDR3 region has 11 residues. Trimming pared 0 bases from V and 5 bases from J, leaving 1 base between. Germline V gene lookup returns CDR1 SGHRS and CDR2 YFSETQ. CDR3 amino acids: CASSLEDTQYF. The CDR3 coding sequence is TGCGCCAGCAGCTTGGAAGATACGCAGTATTTT. The complete variable domain, with remaining parts taken from reference TRBV5-1 and TRBJ2-3, reads KAGVTQTPRYLIKTRGQQVTLSCSPISGHRSVSWYQQTPGQGLQFLFEYFSETQRNKGNFPGRFSGRQFSNSRSEMNVSTLELGDSALYLCASSLEDTQYFGPGTRLTVL.

This chain connects TRBV18 to TRBJ2-2, with TRBD2 as a possible D gene (5 bases). CDR1 and CDR2 (germline): KGHSH, LQKENI. CDR3 size: 15 residues. Trimming cost V 4 bases and J 7 bases, with 16 bases left between them. The CDR3 protein is CASSRPLAGGGELFF. The CDR3 nucleotides read TGTGCCAGCTCACGGCCGCTAGCTGGTGGCGGGGAGCTGTTTTTT.

This chain joins TRBV2 and TRBJ2-3; 9 nucleotides agree with TRBD1. Trimming at V came to 6 bases and at J to 3 bases, leaving 7 bases not matched to a gene. This CDR3 is 15 amino acids long. CDR1 is SNHLY and CDR2 is FYNNEI in the germline V gene. DNA for the CDR3: TGTGCCAGCAGGATGCTGGGACAGGGAACAGATACGCAGTATTTT. Its protein is CASRMLGQGTDTQYF.

This clone occurred a few times. Written as DNA, the CDR3 is TGTGCCAGCAGTCTGCGGGACTCCGCCATATACGAGCAGTACTTC. Protein: CASSLRDSAIYEQYF. The chain joins TRBV6-5 to TRBJ2-7; D perhaps matches TRBD2 (6 bases). The CDR3 is 15 residues long. V was pared by 5 bases and J by 4 bases, with 18 bases between. The germline V gene has CDR1 MNHEY and CDR2 SVGAGI.

This chain joins TRBV7-8 and TRBJ2-7; TRBD1 agrees at 8 bases. The length of the CDR3 is 13 residues. J lost 4 bases, V lost 1 base, and 0 bases had no gene match. Looked up from germline, CDR1 is SGHVS and CDR2 is FQNEAQ. The CDR3: CASSLGTGYEQYF. The DNA of the CDR3 is TGTGCCAGCAGCTTAGGGACAGGGTACGAGCAGTACTTC.

The V and J genes are TRBV19 and TRBJ2-7, with TRBD2 identical over 7 bases. CDR1 and CDR2 (germline): LNHDA, SQIVND (reference sequence). CDR3 length: 18 residues. The J segment lost 0 bases and the V segment lost 4 bases, leaving 15 bases of the junction unmatched. The CDR3 sequence is CASSTPPVCGRLSYEQYF. The DNA of the CDR3 is TGTGCCAGTAGTACCCCGCCAGTTTGCGGGAGACTCTCCTACGAGCAGTACTTC. Together with reference TRBV19 and TRBJ2-7, the CDR3 gives the full variable domain: DGGITQSPKYLFRKEGQNVTLSCEQNLNHDAMYWYRQDPGQGLRLIYYSQIVNDFQKGDIAEGYSVSREKKESFPLTVTSAQKNPTAFYLCASSTPPVCGRLSYEQYFGPGTRLTVT.

The rearrangement joins TRBV5-4 to TRBJ1-4; no clear D gene. Trimming took 2 bases from V and 8 from J, leaving 16 bases between them. Looked up from germline, CDR1 is SGHNT and CDR2 is YYREEE (reference sequence). CDR3 length: 15 residues. Written as DNA, the CDR3 is TGTGCCAGCAGCTTACAGTCGATGGGAAAAGAAAAACTGTTTTTT. Translating gives CASSLQSMGKEKLFF.

The CDR3 here is CSARQGGKNIQYF. The CDR3 DNA is TGCAGCGCTCGACAGGGAGGCAAAAACATTCAGTACTTC. V and J are TRBV29-1 and TRBJ2-4; possible D gene TRBD1, 7 bases. Between the trimmed V and J ends, which lost 7 bases and 3 bases, there was a span of 13 bases. This CDR3 comprises 13 residues. Per germline, CDR1 SQVTM and CDR2 ANQGSEA.

The chain couples TRBV5-1 to TRBJ2-2; 8 bases align to TRBD1. Germline V gives CDR1 SGHRS, CDR2 YFSETQ. V lost 7 bases, J lost 5 bases, and 10 bases stayed unmatched. This CDR3 has 15 amino acids. The CDR3 region has the DNA TGCGCCAGCTTTCCGACAGGGGTGGTAACCGGGGAGCTGTTTTTT. Translated, it gives CASFPTGVVTGELFF. Full variable domain (outside the CDR3, taken from reference TRBV5-1 and TRBJ2-2): KAGVTQTPRYLIKTRGQQVTLSCSPISGHRSVSWYQQTPGQGLQFLFEYFSETQRNKGNFPGRFSGRQFSNSRSEMNVSTLELGDSALYLCASFPTGVVTGELFFGEGSRLTVL.

The V call is TRBV2, the J call TRBJ2-5; D gene unclear. CDR1 and CDR2 (germline): SNHLY, FYNNEI. V was cut by 4 bases and J by 7 bases, with 10 bases left in between. CDR3 length: 12 residues. The CDR3 loop reads CASSVASGTQYF. The DNA for the CDR3 is TGTGCCAGCAGTGTAGCCTCCGGGACCCAGTACTTC.

The chain couples TRBV18 to TRBJ2-1; D ambiguous. The CDR3 runs 16 residues. Trimming removed 1 base at V and 0 bases at J, with 10 bases between. Germline CDR1 KGHSH, CDR2 LQKENI. The CDR3 nucleotides read TGTGCCAGCTCACCACTAGGGCTGAGCTCCTACAATGAGCAGTTCTTC. It codes for CASSPLGLSSYNEQFF.

This clone was detected only a few times. The chain employs TRBV30 and TRBJ1-5; D gene uncertain. Trimming took 3 bases from V and 10 from J, leaving 13 bases between them. Per germline, CDR1 GTSNPN and CDR2 SVGIG (reference sequence). This CDR3 contains 12 residues. For the CDR3, the DNA is TGTGCCTGGAGGCTGACGGGAGGACCCCAGCATTTT. As protein: CAWRLTGGPQHF.

DNA of the CDR3: TGTGCCAGCGTACGAATGAACACTGAAGCTTTCTTT. It translates to CASVRMNTEAFF. The chain joins TRBV2 to TRBJ1-1; D remains unclear. This CDR3 is 12 amino acids long. The V gene's germline CDR1 is SNHLY and CDR2 FYNNEI. V was trimmed by 8 bases and J by 0 bases, leaving 7 bases between them.

The genes are TRBV27 and TRBJ1-5, with no clear D. Germline CDR1 and CDR2: MNHEY and SMNVEV (reference sequence). CDR3 length: 15 residues. Trimming pared 6 bases from V and 0 bases from J, leaving 12 bases between. CDR3 protein: CASRFLQNSNQPQHF. The CDR3 DNA reads as TGTGCCAGCAGGTTCTTGCAGAATAGCAATCAGCCCCAGCATTTT.

This clone has just a few counts. The rearrangement uses TRBV5-5 and TRBJ1-5, with D hard to call. CDR3 size: 13 residues. Trimming took 1 base from V and 3 from J, leaving 5 bases between them. The germline gives CDR1 SGHKS, CDR2 YYEKEE (reference sequence). The CDR3 region has the DNA TGTGCCAGCAGCTTGTTACTCAATCAGCCCCAGCATTTT. Amino acid sequence: CASSLLLNQPQHF.